What follows are 23 T cell receptor beta chains derived from one specimen sequenced in a study of blood T cell repertoires in COVID-19. The assay was immunoSEQ multiplex PCR, and TCRdb's table has in-frame clones only and misses some. The table records some 350,000 clones, around nine tenths of them present only once. Sequences were obtained from peripheral blood. All receptors come from a woman aged 18 to 35 who had recovered from COVID-19.

Note on this clone: This sample also contains other DNA sequences that code for the same CDR3. The chain recombines TRBV27 with TRBJ1-2; the D gene is possibly TRBD1 (5 bases). The germline V gene encodes CDR1 MNHEY and CDR2 SMNVEV (reference sequence). This CDR3 region has 13 residues. V lost 2 bases and J lost 8, with 12 bases in between. The CDR3 is CASSLGAGYGYTF. The CDR3 DNA sequence: TGTGCCAGCAGTTTAGGGGCAGGTTACGGCTACACCTTC.

The rearrangement joins TRBV6-2 or TRBV6-3 to TRBJ2-1; 12 bases fit TRBD2. V was clipped by 5 bases and J by 7 bases; unmatched bases: 6. Looked up from germline, CDR1 is MNHEY and CDR2 is SVGEGT. The CDR3 is 15 amino acids. CDR3: CASSLRLAGENEQFF. The CDR3 region has the DNA TGTGCCAGCAGTCTACGACTAGCGGGAGAGAATGAGCAGTTCTTC.

This clone has just a few counts. This chain links TRBV5-8 with TRBJ1-4; D not resolved. Trimming removed 4 bases from V and 8 bases from J, with 15 bases in between. The CDR3 is 14 amino acids. Germline V gives CDR1 SGHTS, CDR2 YDEGEE. The CDR3 DNA follows: TGTGCCAGCAGCCCCTATCCAACGGGGGAAAAACTGTTTTTT. Its translation: CASSPYPTGEKLFF.

The chain joins TRBV27 to TRBJ2-7; 9 bases line up with TRBD2. Trimming cost V 2 bases and J 3 bases; bases outside gene matches: 11. The germline CDR1 and CDR2 sequences are MNHEY and SMNVEV (reference sequence). This CDR3 has 17 amino acids. The CDR3, as DNA: TGTGCCAGCAGTTTAAGACCCCCCGGGACTAGCAACTACGAGCAGTACGTC. The encoded protein is CASSLRPPGTSNYEQYV.

V is TRBV4-3 and J is TRBJ1-2; no clear D gene. Germline assignment: CDR1 LGHNA and CDR2 YSLEER. The CDR3 runs to 15 residues. With 4 bases removed from V and 3 bases from J, the gap between germline ends came to 15 bases. The CDR3 region is CASSPSRGSDYGYTF. The CDR3 nucleotides read TGCGCCAGCAGCCCTTCCCGGGGATCGGACTATGGCTACACCTTC.

This chain uses TRBV19 with TRBJ2-5, with 7 bases fitting TRBD2. This CDR3 has 14 amino acids. V lost 8 bases and J lost 5; bases outside the gene matches: 11. The germline CDR1 and CDR2 sequences are LNHDA and SQIVND (reference sequence). In DNA form, the CDR3 reads TGTGCCAGTGCCCCCGGCGGGAGCCTCGAGACCCAGTACTTC. This codes for CASAPGGSLETQYF.

The chain recombines TRBV7-2 with TRBJ1-5; the D gene is possibly TRBD1 (6 bases). Looked up from germline, CDR1 is SGHTA and CDR2 is FQGNSA. The CDR3 runs to 13 residues. V was pared by 2 bases and J by 10 bases, with 12 bases between. The CDR3: CASSLLQGQPQHF. As DNA, the CDR3 is TGTGCCAGCAGCTTATTGCAGGGACAACCCCAGCATTTT.

This clone has more than one count but fewer than ten. This chain links TRBV19 with TRBJ1-3; D ambiguous. From germline, CDR1 is LNHDA and CDR2 SQIVND (reference sequence). The V end lost 4 bases, the J end lost 0 bases, and 4 bases lay between the germline ends. The CDR3 length is 13 residues. Here the CDR3 reads CASSSSSGNTIYF. The CDR3 coding sequence is TGTGCCAGTAGTAGTAGCTCTGGAAACACCATATATTTT.

The chain is built from TRBV6-2 or TRBV6-3 and TRBJ1-1; weak D call: TRBD1 (6 bases). This CDR3 spans 13 amino acids. V was clipped by 5 bases and J by 3 bases, with 10 bases between them. CDR1 is MNHEY, CDR2 SVGEGT, per germline. CDR3 loop: CASSMTGYTEAFF. Written as DNA, the CDR3 is TGTGCCAGCAGTATGACAGGATACACTGAAGCTTTCTTT.

V gene TRBV20-1 combines with J gene TRBJ2-3, with D uncertain. The germline V gene has CDR1 DFQATT and CDR2 SNEGSKA (reference sequence). The CDR3 loop spans 12 amino acids. V lost 3 bases, J lost 6 bases, and 10 bases lay in between. The chain's CDR3 is CSASTQSDTQYF. In DNA, the CDR3 is TGCAGTGCTAGTACCCAGTCGGATACGCAGTATTTT.

The chain combines TRBV12-3 or TRBV12-4 with TRBJ1-2; D may be TRBD1 (5 bases). V gave up 10 bases and J gave up 10 bases, with 16 bases separating them. The CDR3 contains 11 residues. CDR3 DNA: TGTGCCACCTTGGACACAATCGACTACACCTTC. Its protein is CATLDTIDYTF.

This clone has a single count. V gene TRBV25-1 combines with J gene TRBJ2-3, with a possible D match to TRBD1 (6 bases). The CDR3 runs 14 residues. The germline gives CDR1 MGHDK, CDR2 SYGVNS. V gave up 6 bases and J gave up 2 bases, with 12 bases separating them. In DNA form, the CDR3 reads TGTGCCAGCAGAGGAGGACAGAACACAGATACGCAGTATTTT. Translation gives CASRGGQNTDTQYF.

The chain couples TRBV21-1 to TRBJ2-7; the table names TRBD2, a call not compared with the DNA. TRBV21-1 is termed a pseudogene. CDR3 length: 17 residues. CDR3 bases: TGTGCCAGCTCGACGCCACTAGCGACCATTGCCCCCTACGAGCAGTACGTC. The encoded protein is CASSTPLATIAPYEQYV.

V usage is TRBV5-1 and J usage is TRBJ1-1, with no clear D. Germline V gene lookup returns CDR1 SGHRS and CDR2 YFSETQ. The germline V and J ends were trimmed by 0 bases and 3 bases, with 12 bases remaining between them. The CDR3 length is 15 residues. The CDR3 reads CASSLAPGLDTEAFF. CDR3 bases: TGCGCCAGCAGCTTGGCCCCAGGTTTGGACACTGAAGCTTTCTTT. The whole variable domain, filled in from reference TRBV5-1 and TRBJ1-1, reads KAGVTQTPRYLIKTRGQQVTLSCSPISGHRSVSWYQQTPGQGLQFLFEYFSETQRNKGNFPGRFSGRQFSNSRSEMNVSTLELGDSALYLCASSLAPGLDTEAFFGQGTRLTVV.

The chain carries TRBV12-3 or TRBV12-4 and TRBJ2-2; TRBD2 might be the D (6 bases). The CDR3 loop spans 12 amino acids. V dropped 6 bases and J dropped 6 bases, with 8 bases sitting between them. CDR3 residues: CASRSGAGELFF. The CDR3 region has the DNA TGTGCCAGCAGATCGGGGGCCGGGGAGCTGTTTTTT.

V and J are TRBV21-1 and TRBJ2-1; no DNA check was done on the table's D call, TRBD2. TRBV21-1 is recorded as a pseudogene. The length of the CDR3 is 11 residues. The DNA for the CDR3 is TGTGCCAGCAGCTTACCGCTACTCCTGTTCTTC. It specifies CASSLPLLLFF.

This clone was found once. The chain has TRBV4-3 and TRBJ1-2, with D maybe TRBD1 (5 bases). Germline assignment: CDR1 LGHNA and CDR2 YSLEER. The CDR3 loop spans 15 amino acids. V was shortened by 0 bases and J by 4 bases, with 12 bases between the two germline ends. DNA of the CDR3: TGCGCCAGCAGCCAAGATCCAACAGGCCCCTATGGCTACACCTTC. Translated, it gives CASSQDPTGPYGYTF.

The V gene is TRBV25-1, the J gene TRBJ2-7; 7 nucleotides agree with TRBD2. The junction had 14 bases not matched to a gene; V was cut back by 10 bases and J by 2 bases. CDR1 MGHDK and CDR2 SYGVNS come from the germline V gene. The CDR3 runs to 15 residues. The CDR3 sequence: CAIPSRETHTYEQYV. The DNA for the CDR3 is TGTGCCATCCCCTCGCGGGAGACCCACACCTACGAGCAGTACGTC.

The chain joins TRBV11-2 to TRBJ2-1; maybe TRBD2 (5 bases). The CDR3 runs 13 residues. Trimming stripped 0 bases from V and 10 bases from J, with 10 bases between. CDR1 is SGHAT, CDR2 FQNNGV, per germline. DNA for the CDR3: TGTGCCAGCAGCTTAGAGAGGGCCCACGAGCAGTTCTTC. The encoded protein is CASSLERAHEQFF.

V usage is TRBV21-1 and J usage is TRBJ2-1; TRBD2 is the table's D call and was not checked against the DNA. TRBV21-1 represents a pseudogene. The CDR3 runs 15 residues. The CDR3 here is CASSKMGRRFREQFF. In nucleotides, the CDR3 is TGTGCCAGCAGCAAAATGGGGAGGCGGTTCAGGGAGCAGTTCTTC.

The gene calls are TRBV12-3 or TRBV12-4 and TRBJ1-6, with D perhaps TRBD1 (6 bases). CDR3 length equals 13 residues. V lost 2 bases and J lost 12, with 11 bases in between. This chain's CDR3 is CASSLQTGRPLHF. CDR3 nucleotide sequence: TGTGCCAGCAGTTTACAAACAGGGAGACCCCTCCACTTT.

This clone showed up just once. This chain connects TRBV11-2 to TRBJ2-3; TRBD1 matches at 9 bases. The CDR3 sequence is 13 residues long. Germline CDR1 SGHAT, CDR2 FQNNGV. Trimming removed 4 bases from V and 4 bases from J; junction bases left unmatched: 0. CDR3 protein: CASSWDRADTQYF. CDR3 DNA: TGTGCCAGCAGCTGGGACAGGGCAGATACGCAGTATTTT.

Only one count was recorded for this clone. V and J are TRBV6-2 or TRBV6-3 and TRBJ2-7; weak D call: TRBD2 (6 bases). Germline V gene lookup returns CDR1 MNHEY and CDR2 SVGEGT. CDR3 length: 14 residues. V lost 5 bases and J lost 1, with 12 bases in between. Here the CDR3 DNA reads TGTGCCAGCAGTGGAAGGGGAGGTTCCTACGAGCAGTACGTC. This translates into CASSGRGGSYEQYV.